This T cell receptor beta chain derives from a study of blood T cell repertoires in COVID-19. The study assigned cohorts using participant-reported clinical history. The protocol was immunoSEQ multiplex PCR, while the TCRdb copy is restricted to in-frame clones and leaves out a portion. The data contain around 300,000 clones, around 84% of them singletons. V lost 4 bases to trimming and J lost 0 bases, with 11 bases between them. This CDR3 is 15 amino acids long. Looked up from germline, CDR1 is SGHRS and CDR2 is YFSETQ. Sequences were obtained from PBMCs or T cells enriched from blood (not recorded which). This TCR was recovered from a woman aged 50 to 65 who had recovered from COVID-19. The V gene is TRBV5-1, the J gene TRBJ2-1; D not certain. The CDR3 loop is CASSPQVSSYNEQFF. CDR3 bases: TGCGCCAGCAGCCCCCAGGTGAGCTCCTACAATGAGCAGTTCTTC.